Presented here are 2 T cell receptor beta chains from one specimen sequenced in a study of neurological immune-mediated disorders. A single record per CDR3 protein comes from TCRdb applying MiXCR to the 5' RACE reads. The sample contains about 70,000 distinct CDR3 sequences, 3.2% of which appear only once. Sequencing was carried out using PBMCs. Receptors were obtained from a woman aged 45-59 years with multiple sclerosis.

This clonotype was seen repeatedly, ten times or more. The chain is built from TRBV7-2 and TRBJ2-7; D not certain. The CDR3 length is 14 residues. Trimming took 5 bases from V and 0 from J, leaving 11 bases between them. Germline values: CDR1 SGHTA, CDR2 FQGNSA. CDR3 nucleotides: TGTGCCAGCAGCCCAAGGGCAAGCTCCTACGAGCAGTACGTC. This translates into CASSPRASSYEQYV.

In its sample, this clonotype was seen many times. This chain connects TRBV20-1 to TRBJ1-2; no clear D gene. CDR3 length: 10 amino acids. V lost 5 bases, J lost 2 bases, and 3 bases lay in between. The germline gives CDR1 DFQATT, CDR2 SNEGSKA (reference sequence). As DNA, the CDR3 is TGCAGTGCTGACAACTATGGCTACACCTTC. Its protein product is CSADNYGYTF.